This T cell receptor beta chain is drawn from a study of blood T cell repertoires in COVID-19. Background on the study: Researchers got acute and convalescent COVID-19 samples from the United States, Italy and Spain.

Original methodology: Amplification with reference gene primers provided the estimates of nucleated cell counts. Profiling relied on immunoSEQ multiplex PCR, and the TCRdb table lists in-frame clones only, not all of them. The DNA was the basis for D and trimming; V, J and clone size are from that table. This table has 9,000 to 13,000 clones, approximately 87% appearing once. This clone has only one observation. This CDR3 has 15 amino acids. Germline values: CDR1 SGHTA, CDR2 FQGNSA. With 5 bases removed from V and 0 bases from J, the gap between germline ends came to 11 bases. J is TRBJ2-1 and V is TRBV7-2; D may be TRBD2 (5 bases). Sequenced material: peripheral blood. This receptor was identified in a human donor in a cohort sampled during active COVID-19. For the CDR3, the DNA is TGTGCCAGCAGCCCTAGGACTTCCTCCTACAATGAGCAGTTCTTC. Its translation is CASSPRTSSYNEQFF.